This T cell receptor beta chain was profiled in a study of metastatic and nonmetastatic thyroid tumors. Each patient came to thyroid surgery without any prior treatment (of any kind). In regard to this clone: The junction differs from germline at one of its ends, possibly a read error.

With MiXCR, TCRdb reprocessed the PCR reads. The profile shows some 31,000 clones, roughly 19% of them singletons. The CDR3 extends over 12 amino acids. The germline V gene encodes CDR1 MNHNS and CDR2 SASEGT. Sequenced sample: blood. The V gene is TRBV6-1, the J gene TRBJ2-5; D uncertain. The receptor was derived from a female donor with papillary thyroid cancer or a benign thyroid nodule (not recorded which). Some clones in this sample may be carry-over from other donors' samples. DNA for the CDR3: TGTGCCAGCTGGTACTACCGAGAGACCAAGTACTTC. The encoded protein is CASWYYRETKYF.